This T cell receptor (beta chain) emerged from a study of cytomegalovirus exposure and HLA in healthy donors. PCR primers comprised 60 Vbeta and 13 Jbeta primers. Sequenced by immunoSEQ multiplex PCR; TCRdb stores in-frame clones only, minus some. The sample has about 130,000 clones, 74% seen once; the top ten hold 5.5% to 7.5%. The V gene's germline CDR1 is SGHKS and CDR2 YYEKEE (reference sequence). CDR3 length equals 16 residues. J lost 3 bases, V lost 3 bases, and 8 bases had no gene match. Whole-study findings and limits: Through in vitro validation, a few CMV-associated chains were shown to be specific for CMV antigens. Previous analysis showed most TCR beta V segments were productive about 87% or about 30% of the time. Roughly uniform sequencing depth across donors was assumed, possibly incorrectly.

Notes on this clone: The antigen is unknown.

The source of this sequence is a woman aged 45-60 years in good health and CMV-seropositive. The specimen was PBMCs. V gene TRBV5-5 combines with J gene TRBJ2-7, with 11 bases aligning to TRBD1. CDR3 residues: CASSWSRTGGIYEQYF. The DNA for the CDR3 is TGTGCCAGCAGCTGGTCTCGGACAGGGGGCATCTACGAGCAGTACTTC.